This T cell receptor beta chain is drawn from a study of brain T cells in children with intractable seizures. Here immunoSEQ multiplex PCR was the method, and the copy in TCRdb shows in-frame clones only, minus some. The sample has tens of thousands of clones, 94% seen once. Per the germline V gene, CDR1 is SGHAT and CDR2 is FQDESV (reference sequence). The V end was cut by 2 bases, the J end by 5 bases, with 6 bases between. The CDR3 has 12 amino acids. Material: peripheral blood, obtained at surgery. The chain employs TRBV11-1 and TRBJ2-5; possibly TRBD2 for D (5 bases). This TCR derives from a boy under 18 with focal cortical dysplasia and intractable seizures. The CDR3 DNA follows: TGTGCCAGCAGCTTACGAGGGGAGACCCAGTACTTC. Amino acids: CASSLRGETQYF.